What follows describes a single T cell receptor (beta chain). Its antigen remains unknown. TCRdb keeps only in-frame clones here, not all; method: immunoSEQ multiplex PCR. Of 20,000 to 25,000 clones in the sample, about 67% were seen once. This sample is part of a study of cytotoxic CD8 clonotypes in ibrutinib-treated CLL. In the study overall: For this cohort, patients were some eleven relapsed/refractory and some 15 treatment-naive, while 17 were IGHV unmutated. Broader study findings: Pretreatment clonality was elevated relative to age-matched healthy donors and paralleled circulating CD8+ T-cell counts. Clonality went up at ibrutinib response and then declined back toward baseline at progression. Public clonotypes (which were uncommon) either contracted or remained stable on treatment.

CDR3 length: 14 residues. The germline V and J ends were trimmed by 2 bases and 1 base, with 8 bases remaining between them. Germline-derived CDR1 and CDR2 are MNHEY and SMNVEV (reference sequence). J is TRBJ1-1 and V is TRBV27, with a tentative D call TRBD1 (6 bases). The input for sequencing was PBMCs, taken after 12 months of ibrutinib treatment. This TCR came from a human donor with chronic lymphocytic leukemia. The CDR3 here is CASSLRGRNTEAFF. The CDR3 DNA follows: TGTGCCAGCAGTTTAAGGGGGAGGAACACTGAAGCTTTCTTT.